Below are 3 T cell receptor beta chains sequenced from a single sample in a study of blood T cell repertoires in COVID-19. The protocol was immunoSEQ multiplex PCR, while the TCRdb copy is restricted to in-frame clones and leaves out a portion. This sample has about 140,000 clones, with approximately 86% found just once. Source material: peripheral blood. These receptors originate from a man in his 70s with acute or convalescent COVID-19.

This clone was seen a single time. The chain joins TRBV27 to TRBJ2-2; no definite D call. This CDR3 spans 14 amino acids. CDR1 MNHEY and CDR2 SMNVEV come from the germline V gene (reference sequence). The V gene lost 4 bases and the J gene lost 4 bases, with 10 bases spanning the gap. In DNA, the CDR3 is TGTGCCAGCAGTTCTCCCAAGAGCACCGGGGAGCTGTTTTTT. This gives the protein CASSSPKSTGELFF.

The chain carries TRBV30 and TRBJ1-6; D remains unclear. From germline, CDR1 is GTSNPN and CDR2 SVGIG (reference sequence). The CDR3 totals 15 residues. Trimming removed 7 bases at V and 5 bases at J, with 18 bases between. CDR3 amino acids: CASPVYSLNNSPLHF. DNA of the CDR3: TGTGCCTCCCCGGTGTACAGCCTTAATAATTCACCCCTCCACTTT.

The rearrangement joins TRBV6-5 to TRBJ2-7; a possible D gene is TRBD1 (5 bases). Germline V CDR1 and CDR2: MNHEY, SVGAGI. The CDR3 spans 11 residues. The V end was cut by 8 bases, the J end by 3 bases, with 8 bases between. The CDR3, as DNA: TGTGCCAGCCGCCAGGGCTACGAGCAGTACTTC. Protein: CASRQGYEQYF.